This paragraph covers one TCR beta chain sequence. The germline CDR1 and CDR2 sequences are LGHDT and YNNKEL (reference sequence). There are 14 residues in the CDR3. Trimming stripped 3 bases from V and 6 bases from J, with 11 bases between. Per the authors' pipeline: The assay estimated nucleated cells by amplifying reference gene primers. Sequenced by immunoSEQ multiplex PCR; TCRdb stores in-frame clones only, minus some. V, J and clone size were drawn from that table, and D and trimming were deduced from the DNA. The sample includes about 53,000 clones, roughly 79% of them seen just once. The entry originates in a study of blood T cell repertoires in COVID-19. Study overall: Researchers got acute and convalescent COVID-19 samples from the United States, Italy and Spain. T cells, B-cell-depleted T cells, or PBMCs provided the cDNA or gDNA that served as material.

The J gene is TRBJ2-2, the V gene TRBV3-1 (or the pseudogene TRBV3-2), with a possible D match to TRBD2 (5 bases). The receptor comes from a human donor in a cohort sampled during active COVID-19. Sequencing was done on a sample of peripheral blood. CDR3 sequence reads: CASSQKWRAGELFF. The CDR3 region has the DNA TGTGCCAGCAGCCAGAAGTGGCGGGCCGGGGAGCTGTTTTTT.